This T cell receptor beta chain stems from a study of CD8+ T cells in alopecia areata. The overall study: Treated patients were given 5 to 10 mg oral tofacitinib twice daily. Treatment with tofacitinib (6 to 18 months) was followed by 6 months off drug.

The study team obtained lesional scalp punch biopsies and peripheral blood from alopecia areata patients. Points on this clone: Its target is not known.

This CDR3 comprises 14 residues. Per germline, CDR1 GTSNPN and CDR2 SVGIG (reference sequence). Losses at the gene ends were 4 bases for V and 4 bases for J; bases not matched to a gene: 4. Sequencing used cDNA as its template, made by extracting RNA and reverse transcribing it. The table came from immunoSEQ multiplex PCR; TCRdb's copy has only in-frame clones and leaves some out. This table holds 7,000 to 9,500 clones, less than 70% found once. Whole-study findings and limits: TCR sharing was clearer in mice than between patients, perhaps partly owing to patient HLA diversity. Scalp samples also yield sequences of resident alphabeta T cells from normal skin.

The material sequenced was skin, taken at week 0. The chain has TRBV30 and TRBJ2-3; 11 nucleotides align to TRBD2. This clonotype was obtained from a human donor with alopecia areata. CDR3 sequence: CAWNSGRGPDTQYF. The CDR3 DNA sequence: TGTGCCTGGAATAGCGGGAGGGGCCCAGATACGCAGTATTTT.